This T cell receptor beta chain was recovered during a study of cytomegalovirus exposure and HLA in healthy donors (TCRdb year 2017). About the investigation overall: According to an earlier analysis of 587 of the donors, some 180 million T cells yielded over 100 million unique TCR beta sequences and approximately 300 Gb of sequence data. An early release that covered several hundred HLA-typed donors contained about 300 gigabases of sequencing data and around 85 million unique TCR sequences. The genetic ancestry cluster associated with self-reported Caucasian donors included around 76% of the roughly 400 genotyped donors. The study aimed to test whether signatures of past pathogen exposure could be identified by cataloging public T cell receptors. The T cell repertoires of several hundred subjects were profiled by immunosequencing and related to cytomegalovirus serostatus. Besides the first cohort of 666 subjects, a separate validation cohort made up of 120 or so different subjects was used. High-throughput TCR immunosequencing, statistical association of individual TCRs with disease status, and machine learning were combined to predict cytomegalovirus infection status. To study patterns of TCR occurrence, a later analysis re-analyzed previously published TCR beta repertoires from around 670 donors and added high-resolution HLA genotyping. Rather than drawing on any new phenotypic data, the later analysis identified candidate immune exposures from TCR beta sequences and the way those sequences occurred across donors. In an earlier analysis of around 540 of the donors, high-throughput TCR beta sequencing was used to judge whether each TCR beta V gene segment behaved as functional or pseudogenic. Donor age, sex, ethnicity and CMV serostatus were collected together with the repertoire data. A later genetic analysis took genome-wide SNP genotypes for about 55% of the roughly 670 donors and used that subset as a discovery cohort. All discovery cohort repertoires had been generated on a single sequencing platform. HLA typing covered class I and class II loci at four-digit resolution. Typing coverage differed by locus: A, B, C, DRB1 and DQB1 were typed in roughly 629-640 donors, DQA1 in 522, DPA1 in 600 to 610, and DPB1 in 400 to 480. Several DR-DQ haplotypes were handled as single units for association and clustering, since linkage in the cohort was strong. Across about 370 genotyped donors of the cohort, an average of approximately 200,000 unique TCR beta nucleotide sequences per donor were sequenced, and 15% to 20% of those sequences were non-productive.

V and J are trimmed by 8 bases and 4 bases, and the gene matches miss 10 bases of the junction. Its CDR3 holds 14 amino acids, cysteine through phenylalanine. This entry keeps only the CDR3 DNA: 42 bases, framed from base 1. Via the germline V gene (reference sequence), CDR1 is GTSNPN and CDR2 SVGIG. The library relied on the immunoSEQ multiplex PCR assay. A mixture of 60 forward primers for TCR Vbeta segments and 13 reverse primers for TCR Jbeta segments was used in the multiplex PCR. The CDR3 region of rearranged TCR beta genes was amplified from genomic DNA by a multiplex PCR assay. Amplified TCR beta libraries were sequenced as 87-base-pair reads on the Illumina HiSeq System. Turning to the authors' computational methods: Across the roughly 700 repertoires, a later analysis counted about 81 million unique TCR beta chains, 9.5 million to 12 million of which were shared by at least two donors. Raw reads were error-corrected and collapsed into unique sequences with a nearest-neighbor algorithm that merged closely related sequences to remove PCR and sequencing errors. Alignment of CDR3 sequences to IMGT reference sequences was used to assign V, D and J gene segments. For a sequence to be retained, at least a six-nucleotide match to both a V gene segment and a J gene segment was required. A rearrangement was called productive if the CDR3 had no stop codons and remained in frame with V and J, and every other rearrangement was called non-productive. Following IMGT convention, CDR3 was defined as the stretch from the second conserved V-encoded cysteine to the conserved J-encoded phenylalanine. The earlier analysis of some 540 of the donors excluded any sequence lacking an unambiguous match to a single V gene segment. An earlier analysis of fewer than 750 of the donors called V segments functional above 56.7% productive rearrangements and segregating when the between-donor standard deviation exceeded 5%. A statistical classification framework was developed to diagnose cytomegalovirus status using the catalog of TCR beta chain sequences. In a later analysis, TCR nucleotide sequences were compared against IMGT/GENE-DB human TR gene sequences so that V and J genes could be assigned. In a later analysis, CDR3 sequences and most-parsimonious VDJ recombination scenarios were assigned using the TCRdist pipeline. In a later analysis, each TCR beta chain was defined by its CDR3 amino acid sequence together with its V-gene family, and reads without a unique V-gene family were excluded. A later analysis removed 450 to 600 highly shared, low-generation-probability nucleotide sequences to deal with suspected cross-contamination and a sequencing artifact. In a later analysis, a clonal expansion index for each public chain was calculated from normalized within-repertoire ranks of inferred template counts. In a later analysis, generation probabilities were computed with a VDJ recombination model fitted to out-of-frame rearrangements, and the resulting probabilities were checked against IGoR. Hypergeometric tests were used in a later analysis to score TCR-TCR, TCR-HLA and TCR-CMV co-occurrence, with a repertoire-size bias correction applied to the TCR pairs. False discovery rates were estimated in a later analysis by permuting HLA or CMV assignments 20 times. In a later analysis, co-occurring TCRs were grouped using DBSCAN, and TCRdist sequence similarity was added for clustering within HLA-allele-positive subsets. Co-occurrence clustering excluded repertoires with fewer than 30,000 or more than 120,000 public chains, plus five with anomalous nucleotide sharing. TCRdb took over this immuneACCESS table, retaining in-frame rearrangements with V and J assigned. Such tables are incomplete; in checked studies, under half of the missing clones stem from an unresolved V gene, and the remainder is unexplained. Clonal size and the V and J genes are those of that table, whereas D and trimming came from the DNA. This sample comprises under 130,000 clones, 78% of them detected only once. The ten largest clonotypes hold 1.3% of the sample.

The cohort consisted of 670 or so healthy bone marrow donors. At the time of sampling, all cohort members were nominally healthy, though unrecorded immune exposures were likely present. The donor tested CMV seronegative, placing the donor among the 352 seronegative members of the cohort. Every donor gave a peripheral blood sample, and the peripheral blood mononuclear cells from that sample were used for TCR beta sequencing. The Qiagen DNeasy Blood Extraction Kit was used to extract genomic DNA from the blood cell samples. Of note for this clone: Its antigen is still unknown. Per-base quality was not reported, and no clone a single base away is much larger than it.

What the research found in general, with its limitations: According to a later genetic analysis, donors in an Asian-associated ancestry cluster had fewer N-insertions in productive TCRs than the roughly 660-donor mean. The authors suggested that the approach could potentially be extended to other disease states and immunological phenotypes. Most TCR sequences were seen in very few donors, while some public TCRs were found in many individuals. Only TCR beta chains were sequenced in this cohort, and the absence of alpha or paired-chain data limited detectable features. V-gene and J-gene trimming of TCR beta chains was associated with a missense DCLRE1C variant in a later genetic analysis, and the association was replicated in an independent cohort. A further reported finding was that TCR beta sequences accurately predicted the HLA-A and HLA-B alleles for most subjects in the first cohort. The presence/absence analyses assumed that sequencing depth was roughly uniform across donors, and that assumption may not be true. In the study, around 160 TCR beta chains were listed as associated with cytomegalovirus. Some IMGT-functional V segments, including TRBV6-2 and TRBV6-3, could not be told apart with the 87-base-pair reads, so those segments were excluded. An earlier analysis of around 500 of the donors showed that most TCR beta V segments appeared in productive rearrangements either about 90% or about 30% of the time, which broadly matched IMGT annotations. In a later analysis, several top co-occurrence clusters were reported to appear linked to parvovirus B19, influenza, CMV and Epstein-Barr virus. In vitro tests confirmed that a few of the cytomegalovirus-associated TCR beta chains recognize cytomegalovirus antigens. A later analysis found that TCR association rates varied across HLA loci, with DRB1 alleles showing the most associated TCRs and HLA-C alleles the fewest. In a later analysis, 15,000 to 20,000 TCR beta sequences were associated with specific HLA alleles at a false discovery rate of 0.05. The classifier was reported to diagnose cytomegalovirus status with high specificity and sensitivity in both the original cohort and the validation cohort. Because counts were too low, about 15 rarely observed V segments, including chromosome 9 orphons, were left out of the earlier analysis of several hundred of the donors. Strong co-occurrence of HLA alleles, especially DR and DQ, made assigning TCR associations to individual alleles difficult. Compared with equally common non-associated chains, HLA-associated TCR beta chains in a later analysis were more clonally expanded and had lower generation probabilities. A cluster of highly shared sequence variants was judged likely to be a technical artifact of the sequencing pipeline. Because HLA typing was missing for some donors at each locus, association tests included only the typed subset. Most CMV-associated TCR beta chains appeared to be HLA-restricted in a later analysis, and the HLA associations seemed to be driven largely by CMV exposure. Correlated functional status among segregating V segments might reflect linkage disequilibrium, but an unknown experimental factor could not be ruled out. The only immune exposure information available for the cohort was CMV serostatus.

The sample consisted of PBMCs. The V and J genes are TRBV30 and TRBJ1-4, with 7 bases aligning to TRBD1. The receptor comes from a man aged 30 to 39 in good health and CMV-seronegative. The CDR3 region has the sequence CAASLGGYNEKLFF. The DNA sequence is as follows: TGTGCCGCCAGTTTAGGGGGCTATAATGAAAAACTGTTTTTT.